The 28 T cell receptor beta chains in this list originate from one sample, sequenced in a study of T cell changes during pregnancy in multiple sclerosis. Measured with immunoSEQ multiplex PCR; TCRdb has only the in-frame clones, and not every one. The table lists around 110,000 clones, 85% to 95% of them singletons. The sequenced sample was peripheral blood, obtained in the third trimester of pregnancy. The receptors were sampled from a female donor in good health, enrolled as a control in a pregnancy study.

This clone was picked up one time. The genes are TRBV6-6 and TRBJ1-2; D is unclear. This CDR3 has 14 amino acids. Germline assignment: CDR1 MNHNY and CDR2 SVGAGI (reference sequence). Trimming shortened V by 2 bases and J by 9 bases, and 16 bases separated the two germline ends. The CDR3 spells CASSYGEDFLSYTF. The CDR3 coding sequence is TGTGCCAGCAGTTACGGCGAGGACTTTTTGAGCTACACCTTC.

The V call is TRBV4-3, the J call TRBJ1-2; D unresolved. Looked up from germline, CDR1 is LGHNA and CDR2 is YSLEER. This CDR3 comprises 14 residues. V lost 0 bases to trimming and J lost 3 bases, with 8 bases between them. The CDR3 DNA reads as TGCGCCAGCAGCCAAGATCGGGAAGACTATGGCTACACCTTC. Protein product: CASSQDREDYGYTF.

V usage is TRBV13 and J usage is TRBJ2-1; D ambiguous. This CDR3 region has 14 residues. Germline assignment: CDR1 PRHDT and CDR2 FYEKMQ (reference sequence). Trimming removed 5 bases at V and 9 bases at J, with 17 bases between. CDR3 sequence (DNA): TGTGCCAGCAGCCCTAACCTTGGGCCAGGTGAGCAGTTCTTC. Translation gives CASSPNLGPGEQFF.

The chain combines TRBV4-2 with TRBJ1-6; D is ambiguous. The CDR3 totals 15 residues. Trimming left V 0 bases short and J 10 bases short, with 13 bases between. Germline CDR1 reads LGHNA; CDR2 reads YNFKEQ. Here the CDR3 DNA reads TGTGCCAGCAGCCAAGATAAGTTGGCCTCATCACCCCTCCACTTT. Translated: CASSQDKLASSPLHF.

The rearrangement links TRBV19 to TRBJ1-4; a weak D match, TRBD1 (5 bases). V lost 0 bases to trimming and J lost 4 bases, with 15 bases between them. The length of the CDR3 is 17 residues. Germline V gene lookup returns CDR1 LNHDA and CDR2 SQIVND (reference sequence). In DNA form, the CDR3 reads TGTGCCAGTAGTATAGATCTACTGACAGCTCTTAATGAAAAACTGTTTTTT. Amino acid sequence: CASSIDLLTALNEKLFF.

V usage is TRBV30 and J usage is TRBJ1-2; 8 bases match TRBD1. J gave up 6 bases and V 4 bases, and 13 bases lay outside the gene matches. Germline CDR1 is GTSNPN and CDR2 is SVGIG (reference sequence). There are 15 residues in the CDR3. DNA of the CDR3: TGTGCCTGGACTCAGACTGACAGGGGATCAGATGGCTACACCTTC. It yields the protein CAWTQTDRGSDGYTF.

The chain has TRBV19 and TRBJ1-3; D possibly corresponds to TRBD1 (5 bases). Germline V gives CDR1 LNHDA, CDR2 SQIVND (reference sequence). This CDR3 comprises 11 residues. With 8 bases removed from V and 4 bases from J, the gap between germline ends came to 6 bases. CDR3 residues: CASRTGNTIYF. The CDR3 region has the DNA TGTGCCAGTCGGACAGGAAACACCATATATTTT.

CDR3 amino acids: CASSSIIWTGMNTEAFF. CDR3 in DNA: TGTGCCAGTAGTTCAATAATCTGGACAGGGATGAACACTGAAGCTTTCTTT. This sequence joins TRBV19 and TRBJ1-1; the match to TRBD1 covers 8 bases. V trimming: 5 bases; J trimming: 0 bases; junction bases outside the gene matches: 11. Germline lookup yields CDR1 LNHDA and CDR2 SQIVND (reference sequence). The CDR3 runs to 17 residues.

The CDR3 coding sequence is TGTGCCGGAAGGGGGGGGTCTAGGGAGACCCAGTACTTC. It yields the protein CAGRGGSRETQYF. This chain links TRBV6-5 with TRBJ2-5; maybe TRBD2 (7 bases). Germline V gives CDR1 MNHEY, CDR2 SVGAGI. V was clipped by 11 bases and J by 5 bases, with 18 bases between them. This CDR3 is 13 amino acids long.

CDR3 region: CASSLYGEGRTEAFF. The CDR3 region has the DNA TGTGCCAGCAGCTTATATGGGGAGGGCCGAACTGAAGCTTTCTTT. The J gene is TRBJ1-1, the V gene TRBV11-3; D is uncertain. V shed 2 bases and J shed 5 bases, with 15 bases lying between them. The germline gives CDR1 SGHNT, CDR2 YENEEA. The CDR3 has 15 amino acids. Filled out from reference TRBV11-3 and TRBJ1-1, the complete variable domain reads EAGVVQSPRYKIIEKKQPVAFWCNPISGHNTLYWYLQNLGQGPELLIRYENEEAVDDSQLPKDRFSAERLKGVDSTLKIQPAELGDSAVYLCASSLYGEGRTEAFFGQGTRLTVV.

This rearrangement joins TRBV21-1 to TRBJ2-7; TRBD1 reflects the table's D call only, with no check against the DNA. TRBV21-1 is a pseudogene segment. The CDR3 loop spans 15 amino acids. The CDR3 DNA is TGTGCCAGCAGCGCCCGACCCGACAGGGACAGCGAGCAGTACTTC. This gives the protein CASSARPDRDSEQYF.

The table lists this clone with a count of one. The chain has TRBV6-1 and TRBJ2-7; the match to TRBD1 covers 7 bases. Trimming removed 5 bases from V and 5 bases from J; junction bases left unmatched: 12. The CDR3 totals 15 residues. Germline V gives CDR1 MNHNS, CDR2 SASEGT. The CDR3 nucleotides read TGTGCCAGCAGTTGGGGGCAGGGGGATAGGAACGAGCAGTACTTC. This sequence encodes CASSWGQGDRNEQYF.

The CDR3 spells CASSSPRGADNEQFF. The CDR3 nucleotides are TGTGCCAGCAGCTCCCCCCGCGGGGCAGACAATGAGCAGTTCTTC. The chain employs TRBV9 and TRBJ2-1, with D tentatively TRBD2 (6 bases). The germline V gene has CDR1 SGDLS and CDR2 YYNGEE. The CDR3 has 15 amino acids. Trimming pared 4 bases from V and 5 bases from J, leaving 16 bases between.

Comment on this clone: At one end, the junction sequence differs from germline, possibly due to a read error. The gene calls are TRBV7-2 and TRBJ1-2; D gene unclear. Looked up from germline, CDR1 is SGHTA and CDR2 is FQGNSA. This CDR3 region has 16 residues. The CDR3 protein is CASSLGLGEANYGHTF. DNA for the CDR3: TGTGCCAGCAGCTTAGGTCTGGGTGAAGCTAACTATGGCCACACCTTC.

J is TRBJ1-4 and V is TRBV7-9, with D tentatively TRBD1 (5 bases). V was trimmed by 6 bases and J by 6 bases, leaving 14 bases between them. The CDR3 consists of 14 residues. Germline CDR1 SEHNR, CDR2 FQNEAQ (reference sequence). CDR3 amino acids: CASRTGGGDEKLFF. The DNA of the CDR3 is TGTGCCAGCAGAACCGGGGGAGGGGATGAAAAACTGTTTTTT.

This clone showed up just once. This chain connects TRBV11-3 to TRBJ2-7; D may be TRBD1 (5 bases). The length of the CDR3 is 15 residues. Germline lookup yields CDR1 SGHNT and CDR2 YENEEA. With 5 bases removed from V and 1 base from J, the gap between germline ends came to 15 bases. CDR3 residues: CASSPKKDRSYEQYF. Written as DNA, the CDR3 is TGTGCCAGCAGCCCAAAGAAAGACAGATCCTACGAGCAGTACTTC.

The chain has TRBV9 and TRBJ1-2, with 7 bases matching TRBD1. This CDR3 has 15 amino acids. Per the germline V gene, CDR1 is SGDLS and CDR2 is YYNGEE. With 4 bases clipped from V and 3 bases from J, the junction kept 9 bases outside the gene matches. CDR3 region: CASSPSGQGDYGYTF. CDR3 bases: TGTGCCAGCAGCCCTTCGGGGCAGGGGGACTATGGCTACACCTTC.

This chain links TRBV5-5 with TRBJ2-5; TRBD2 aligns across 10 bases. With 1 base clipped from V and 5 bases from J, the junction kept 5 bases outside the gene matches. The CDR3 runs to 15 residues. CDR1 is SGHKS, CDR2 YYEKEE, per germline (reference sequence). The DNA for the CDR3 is TGTGCCAGCAGCTTGCAGCGGGGGGGCCGGGAGACCCAGTACTTC. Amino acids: CASSLQRGGRETQYF.

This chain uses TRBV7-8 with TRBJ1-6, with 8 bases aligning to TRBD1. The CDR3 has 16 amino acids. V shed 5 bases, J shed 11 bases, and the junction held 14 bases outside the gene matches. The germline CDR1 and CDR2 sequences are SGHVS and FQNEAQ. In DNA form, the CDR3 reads TGTGCCAGCAGCCGAACGTCGACAGGGGAAGGTGCACCCCTCCACTTT. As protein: CASSRTSTGEGAPLHF.

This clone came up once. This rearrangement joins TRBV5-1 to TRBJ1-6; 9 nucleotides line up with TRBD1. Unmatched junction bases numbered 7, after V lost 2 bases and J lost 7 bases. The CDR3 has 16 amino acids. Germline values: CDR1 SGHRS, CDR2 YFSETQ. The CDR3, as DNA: TGCGCCAGCAGCTTAGCCGGACAGGGGCGGAATTCACCCCTCCACTTT. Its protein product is CASSLAGQGRNSPLHF.

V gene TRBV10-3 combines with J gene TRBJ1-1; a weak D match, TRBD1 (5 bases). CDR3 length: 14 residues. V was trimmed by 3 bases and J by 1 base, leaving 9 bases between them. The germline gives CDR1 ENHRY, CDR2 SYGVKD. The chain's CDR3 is CAISDETGNTEAFF. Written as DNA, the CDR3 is TGTGCCATCAGTGATGAAACAGGGAACACTGAAGCTTTCTTT.

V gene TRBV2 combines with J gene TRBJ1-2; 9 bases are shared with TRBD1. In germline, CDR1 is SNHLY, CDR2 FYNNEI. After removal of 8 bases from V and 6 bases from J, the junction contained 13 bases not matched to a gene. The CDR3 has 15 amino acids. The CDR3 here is CASENRGLKKDGYTF. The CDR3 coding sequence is TGTGCCAGCGAAAACAGGGGGCTAAAGAAGGATGGCTACACCTTC.

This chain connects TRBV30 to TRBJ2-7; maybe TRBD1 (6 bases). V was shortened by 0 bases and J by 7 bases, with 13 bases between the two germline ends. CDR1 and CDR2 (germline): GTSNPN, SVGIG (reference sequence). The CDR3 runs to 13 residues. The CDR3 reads CAWSVLDRREQYF. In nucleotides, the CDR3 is TGTGCCTGGAGTGTACTCGACAGGCGAGAGCAGTACTTC.

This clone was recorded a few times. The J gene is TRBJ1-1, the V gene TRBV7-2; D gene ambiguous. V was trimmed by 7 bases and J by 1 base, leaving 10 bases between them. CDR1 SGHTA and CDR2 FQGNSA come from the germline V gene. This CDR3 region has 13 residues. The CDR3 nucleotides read TGTGCCAGCATAGGCTACAGGAACACTGAAGCTTTCTTT. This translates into CASIGYRNTEAFF.

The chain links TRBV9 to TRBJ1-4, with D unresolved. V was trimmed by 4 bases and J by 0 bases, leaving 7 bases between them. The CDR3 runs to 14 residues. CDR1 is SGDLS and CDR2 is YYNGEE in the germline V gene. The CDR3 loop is CASSPTATNEKLFF. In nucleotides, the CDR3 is TGTGCCAGCAGCCCCACAGCAACTAATGAAAAACTGTTTTTT.

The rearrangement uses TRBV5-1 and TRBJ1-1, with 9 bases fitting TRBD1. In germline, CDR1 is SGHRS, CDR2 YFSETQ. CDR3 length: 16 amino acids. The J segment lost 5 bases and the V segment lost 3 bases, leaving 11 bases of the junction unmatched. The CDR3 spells CASSWTPGQGETEAFF. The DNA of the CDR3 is TGCGCCAGCAGCTGGACACCGGGACAGGGAGAGACTGAAGCTTTCTTT.

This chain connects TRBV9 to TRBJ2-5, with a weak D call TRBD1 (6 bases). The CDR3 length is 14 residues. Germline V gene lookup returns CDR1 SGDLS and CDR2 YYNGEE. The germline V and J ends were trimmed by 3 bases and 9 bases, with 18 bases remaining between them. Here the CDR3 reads CASSAIGQSGAQYF. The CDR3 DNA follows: TGTGCCAGCAGCGCAATCGGACAGTCCGGGGCCCAGTACTTC.

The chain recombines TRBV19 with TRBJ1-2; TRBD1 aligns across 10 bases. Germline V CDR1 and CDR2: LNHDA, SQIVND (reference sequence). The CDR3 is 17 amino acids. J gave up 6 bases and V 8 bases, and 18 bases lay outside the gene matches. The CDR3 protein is CASRSRLEDRGIDGYTF. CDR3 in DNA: TGTGCCAGTCGTTCCCGACTCGAGGACAGGGGGATTGATGGCTACACCTTC.